These 30 T cell receptor beta chains came from one sample sequenced in a study of identical twins. TCRdb reanalysed the 5' RACE reads using MiXCR and keeps one entry per CDR3 protein. The table records some 560,000 distinct CDR3 sequences, nearly 10% of them present only once. These data also featured in a second study, about yellow fever vaccine responses in identical twins.

The sequenced sample was PBMCs. The receptor source for this set is a woman under 30 in good health.

This clonotype was seen many times. This rearrangement joins TRBV15 to TRBJ2-7; the D is unclear. The CDR3 is made up of 13 amino acids. CDR1 is LNHNV and CDR2 is YYDKDF in the germline V gene (reference sequence). V was pared by 4 bases and J by 3 bases, with 10 bases between. As DNA, the CDR3 is TGTGCCACCAGCACTAAACCCGGCTACGAGCAGTACTTC. Its protein product is CATSTKPGYEQYF.

The chain joins TRBV10-2 to TRBJ2-1; D ambiguous. CDR1 is WSHSY, CDR2 SAAADI, per germline. V was clipped by 7 bases and J by 4 bases, with 14 bases between them. CDR3 size: 14 residues. CDR3 bases: TGCGCCAGCAAAGGTGGCGAGGTATACAATGAGCAGTTCTTC. Protein sequence: CASKGGEVYNEQFF.

The sample holds many counts of this clonotype. The chain recombines TRBV29-1 with TRBJ1-1, with TRBD1 identical over 7 bases. J lost 3 bases, V lost 7 bases, and 8 bases had no gene match. Germline V gene lookup returns CDR1 SQVTM and CDR2 ANQGSEA. This CDR3 region has 13 residues. CDR3 residues: CSAPGGRDTEAFF. The CDR3, as DNA: TGCAGCGCCCCAGGGGGGCGGGACACTGAAGCTTTCTTT.

This chain uses TRBV29-1 with TRBJ2-7, with 9 bases lining up with TRBD2. CDR3 size: 17 residues. Germline values: CDR1 SQVTM, CDR2 ANQGSEA. V lost 6 bases and J lost 0; bases outside the gene matches: 15. The CDR3 here is CSVSSGARRISSYEQYF. CDR3 DNA: TGCAGCGTATCTAGCGGGGCCCGAAGAATAAGCTCCTACGAGCAGTACTTC.

The chain joins TRBV11-2 to TRBJ2-7, with D hard to call. Germline V lookup: CDR1 SGHAT, CDR2 FQNNGV. V was trimmed by 4 bases and J by 4 bases, leaving 17 bases between them. The CDR3 loop spans 15 amino acids. CDR3 in DNA: TGTGCCAGCAGCTATGGACCAGAAGGTGCGTACGAGCAGTACTTC. It translates to CASSYGPEGAYEQYF. Combining the CDR3 with reference TRBV11-2 and TRBJ2-7 gives the whole variable domain EAGVAQSPRYKIIEKRQSVAFWCNPISGHATLYWYQQILGQGPKLLIQFQNNGVVDDSQLPKDRFSAERLKGVDSTLKIQPAKLEDSAVYLCASSYGPEGAYEQYFGPGTRLTVT.

This clonotype came up a few times. The J gene is TRBJ2-1, the V gene TRBV20-1; either TRBD1 or TRBD2 may fit D (5 bases each). The CDR3 is 13 residues long. V was pared by 3 bases and J by 6 bases, with 12 bases between. CDR1 is DFQATT, CDR2 SNEGSKA, per germline (reference sequence). CDR3 region: CSASRDAFNEQFF. CDR3 nucleotide sequence: TGCAGTGCTAGTCGGGACGCTTTCAATGAGCAGTTCTTC.

At least ten counts were recorded for this clonotype. This sequence joins TRBV3-1 and TRBJ2-2; TRBD1 matches 8 bases. Germline V gene sequence: CDR1 LGHDT, CDR2 YNNKEL (reference sequence). The CDR3 runs to 17 residues. V was clipped by 1 base and J by 3 bases; unmatched bases: 7. The CDR3 DNA follows: TGTGCCAGCAGCCAAGGATTAACAGGGGGTCACACCGGGGAGCTGTTTTTT. Its protein is CASSQGLTGGHTGELFF.

The chain has TRBV7-2 and TRBJ2-5, with 11 bases identical to TRBD2. J lost 5 bases, V lost 4 bases, and 6 bases had no gene match. The CDR3 has 15 residues. Germline CDR1 SGHTA, CDR2 FQGNSA. CDR3 sequence: CASSSTSGTMETQYF. The CDR3 region has the DNA TGTGCCAGCAGCTCGACTAGCGGGACCATGGAGACCCAGTACTTC. The variable domain in full, completed from reference TRBV7-2 and TRBJ2-5, reads GAGVSQSPSNKVTEKGKDVELRCDPISGHTALYWYRQSLGQGLEFLIYFQGNSAPDKSGLPSDRFSAERTGGSVSTLTIQRTQQEDSAVYLCASSSTSGTMETQYFGPGTRLLVL.

This clonotype has a count of ten or more. The V call is TRBV5-1, the J call TRBJ2-1; 8 bases match TRBD1. The CDR3 length is 14 residues. J lost 8 bases, V lost 6 bases, and 10 bases had no gene match. Per germline, CDR1 SGHRS and CDR2 YFSETQ. Written as DNA, the CDR3 is TGCGCCAGCAACTGGGCAGGGGGCGGGGATGAGCAGTTCTTC. Its protein product is CASNWAGGGDEQFF.

The chain joins TRBV5-1 to TRBJ2-5; D ambiguous. CDR3 length equals 15 residues. Germline loops: CDR1 SGHRS, CDR2 YFSETQ. V was shortened by 4 bases and J by 2 bases, with 15 bases between the two germline ends. CDR3 amino acids: CASSPQGPPQETQYF. As DNA, the CDR3 is TGCGCCAGCAGCCCTCAAGGGCCCCCACAAGAGACCCAGTACTTC.

The V call is TRBV6-1, the J call TRBJ1-1; D ambiguous. Trimming took off 7 bases at V and 5 bases at J, with 17 bases between the two ends. Germline CDR1 MNHNS, CDR2 SASEGT. The CDR3 has 14 residues. The CDR3 bases are TGTGCCAGCACCAATCCTGACGGCAGGACTGAAGCTTTCTTT. Translation: CASTNPDGRTEAFF.

This clonotype was seen at least ten times. The rearrangement joins TRBV28 to TRBJ2-7; D is ambiguous. The V gene lost 3 bases and the J gene lost 1 base, with 10 bases spanning the gap. The CDR3 spans 14 residues. The V gene's germline CDR1 is MDHEN and CDR2 SYDVKM. CDR3 nucleotide sequence: TGTGCCAGCAGTTTGGAACAGCATTCCTACGAGCAGTACTTC. This gives the protein CASSLEQHSYEQYF.

The chain carries TRBV30 and TRBJ2-5, with 11 bases lining up with TRBD1. After removal of 0 bases from V and 5 bases from J, the junction contained 8 bases not matched to a gene. This CDR3 is 16 amino acids long. Germline CDR1 and CDR2: GTSNPN and SVGIG (reference sequence). The CDR3: CAWSVGDRGTGETQYF. CDR3 DNA sequence: TGTGCCTGGAGTGTTGGGGACAGGGGGACTGGGGAGACCCAGTACTTC.

V and J are TRBV7-2 and TRBJ2-2, with D uncertain. Trimming removed 2 bases from V and 1 base from J, with 11 bases in between. Germline CDR1 is SGHTA and CDR2 is FQGNSA. CDR3 length equals 16 residues. CDR3 coding DNA: TGTGCCAGCAGCTTATCTGGGAAAGGGAACACCGGGGAGCTGTTTTTT. It yields the protein CASSLSGKGNTGELFF.

This clonotype was observed a handful of times. This sequence joins TRBV12-3 or TRBV12-4 and TRBJ2-2, with TRBD2 matching over 10 bases. V was pared by 3 bases and J by 5 bases, with 6 bases of the junction left unmatched. This CDR3 comprises 16 residues. As DNA, the CDR3 is TGTGCCAGCAGTTTCCGTCTAGCGGGAGTAACCGGGGAGCTGTTTTTT. It codes for CASSFRLAGVTGELFF.

The chain couples TRBV12-3 or TRBV12-4 to TRBJ2-1; perhaps TRBD2 as D (6 bases). The V end lost 2 bases, the J end lost 4 bases, and 18 bases lay between the germline ends. CDR3 size: 17 residues. The CDR3: CASSLRGLVLEYNEQFF. The CDR3 DNA reads TGTGCCAGCAGTTTAAGGGGACTCGTGCTTGAATACAATGAGCAGTTCTTC.

The CDR3 sequence: CAISTGLASRNEQFF. For the CDR3, the DNA is TGTGCCATCAGTACCGGACTAGCGAGCAGGAATGAGCAGTTCTTC. This chain uses TRBV10-3 with TRBJ2-1, with 9 bases matching TRBD2. V was clipped by 5 bases and J by 7 bases; unmatched bases: 9. CDR3 length equals 15 residues. Germline-derived CDR1 and CDR2 are ENHRY and SYGVKD.

This clonotype was recorded at least ten times. The V gene is TRBV25-1, the J gene TRBJ1-5, with D maybe TRBD1 (5 bases). Trimming took off 4 bases at V and 7 bases at J, with 8 bases between the two ends. Germline CDR1 reads MGHDK; CDR2 reads SYGVNS. CDR3 size: 12 residues. The CDR3 region is CASSAGTQPQHF. The DNA for the CDR3 is TGTGCCAGCAGTGCCGGGACCCAGCCCCAGCATTTT.

J is TRBJ1-3 and V is TRBV3-1; TRBD1 is a possible D gene (6 bases). The V and J ends lost 6 bases and 0 bases respectively, with 12 bases between them. The CDR3 covers 15 residues. The germline V gene has CDR1 LGHDT and CDR2 YNNKEL (reference sequence). DNA for the CDR3: TGTGCCAGCAGTGTAAACAGGGACTCTGGAAACACCATATATTTT. It codes for CASSVNRDSGNTIYF. Full variable domain (rest looked up from reference TRBV3-1 and TRBJ1-3): DTAVSQTPKYLVTQMGNDKSIKCEQNLGHDTMYWYKQDSKKFLKIMFSYNNKELIINETVPNRFSPKSPDKAHLNLHINSLELGDSAVYFCASSVNRDSGNTIYFGEGSWLTVV.

This clonotype was detected many times. The V call is TRBV20-1, the J call TRBJ2-7; D uncertain. The CDR3 is 10 amino acids. Germline-derived CDR1 and CDR2 are DFQATT and SNEGSKA (reference sequence). V lost 6 bases and J 4 bases, leaving 7 bases between the germline ends. CDR3 protein: CSAALYEQYF. CDR3 in DNA: TGCAGTGCCGCCTTATACGAGCAGTACTTC.

This clonotype came up many times. The genes are TRBV20-1 and TRBJ2-7; 7 bases are shared with TRBD1. Germline CDR1 and CDR2: DFQATT and SNEGSKA (reference sequence). The length of the CDR3 is 14 residues. V was clipped by 6 bases and J by 0 bases; unmatched bases: 8. The CDR3: CSAVRTGNSYEQYF. CDR3 nucleotide sequence: TGCAGTGCCGTACGGACAGGAAACTCCTACGAGCAGTACTTC.

This rearrangement joins TRBV4-3 to TRBJ2-2; 8 bases line up with TRBD1. This CDR3 is 14 amino acids long. V lost 5 bases to trimming and J lost 6 bases; unmatched junction nucleotides: 5. Germline assignment: CDR1 LGHNA and CDR2 YSLEER. This CDR3 is CASSSDRGAGELFF. The DNA for the CDR3 is TGCGCCAGCAGCTCAGACAGGGGTGCCGGGGAGCTGTTTTTT.

This clonotype was recorded many times. This chain links TRBV10-3 with TRBJ2-2; 10 bases fit TRBD2. V lost 7 bases and J lost 2; bases outside the gene matches: 4. The germline V gene encodes CDR1 ENHRY and CDR2 SYGVKD. The CDR3 is made up of 15 amino acids. The CDR3 DNA sequence: TGTGCCATCACTAGCGGGAGTACTAACACCGGGGAGCTGTTTTTT. Amino acid sequence: CAITSGSTNTGELFF.

Many counts were recorded for this clonotype. V gene TRBV20-1 combines with J gene TRBJ1-1; unclear D gene. This CDR3 is 15 amino acids long. The V end lost 6 bases, the J end lost 1 base, and 18 bases lay between the germline ends. CDR1 and CDR2 (germline): DFQATT, SNEGSKA (reference sequence). CDR3 in amino acids: CSAPWRELRNTEAFF. Here the CDR3 DNA reads TGCAGTGCCCCCTGGAGGGAGTTAAGGAACACTGAAGCTTTCTTT.

In this sample, this clonotype turned up many times. The CDR3 bases are TGTGCCAGCAGCTTGCGGGGGAGTACGTACGAGCAGTACTTC. Translation: CASSLRGSTYEQYF. This chain joins TRBV13 and TRBJ2-7; 7 nucleotides align to TRBD2. CDR3 length: 14 amino acids. The germline CDR1 and CDR2 sequences are PRHDT and FYEKMQ (reference sequence). V lost 3 bases, J lost 4 bases, and 6 bases stayed unmatched.

Many counts were recorded for this clonotype. CDR3 region: CASNRQGQETQYF. CDR3 sequence (DNA): TGTGCCAGCAACCGACAGGGTCAAGAGACCCAGTACTTC. The rearrangement links TRBV12-3 or TRBV12-4 to TRBJ2-5, with 7 bases aligning to TRBD1. V lost 7 bases and J lost 2; bases outside the gene matches: 4. The CDR3 totals 13 residues.

This clonotype was counted a few times. This sequence joins TRBV4-3 and TRBJ2-2; 9 bases fit TRBD1. In germline, CDR1 is LGHNA, CDR2 YSLEER. J lost 3 bases, V lost 1 base, and 9 bases had no gene match. The CDR3 sequence is 18 residues long. DNA for the CDR3: TGCGCCAGCAGCCAAGGCCAGGCAGGGACAGGGTACACCGGGGAGCTGTTTTTT. Translation gives CASSQGQAGTGYTGELFF.

This clonotype was seen more than once but under ten times. The chain links TRBV18 to TRBJ2-7; TRBD1 or TRBD2 may be the D gene (5 bases each). V shed 6 bases and J shed 7 bases, with 10 bases lying between them. CDR1 is KGHSH, CDR2 LQKENI, per germline. The CDR3 is 11 amino acids. The CDR3 reads CASSPGQEQYF. The CDR3 DNA is TGTGCCAGCTCTCCGGGGCAGGAGCAGTACTTC. The full variable domain, rest sourced from reference TRBV18 and TRBJ2-7, is NAGVMQNPRHLVRRRGQEARLRCSPMKGHSHVYWYRQLPEEGLKFMVYLQKENIIDESGMPKERFSAEFPKEGPSILRIQQVVRGDSAAYFCASSPGQEQYFGPGTRLTVT.

This chain joins TRBV3-1 and TRBJ1-3; weak D call: TRBD1 (6 bases). The CDR3 loop spans 15 amino acids. Trimming removed 5 bases at V and 2 bases at J, with 13 bases between. Germline V gene sequence: CDR1 LGHDT, CDR2 YNNKEL (reference sequence). The CDR3 nucleotides read TGTGCCAGCAGCGCGACCGGGGGGCCTGGAAACACCATATATTTT. Its protein product is CASSATGGPGNTIYF.

Written as DNA, the CDR3 is TGTGCCAGCAGCGATGGAGGGTCAAGGGAAGGAACGTATCAGCCCCAGCATTTT. It is translated as CASSDGGSREGTYQPQHF. The rearrangement joins TRBV5-5 to TRBJ1-5; D is unresolved. V shed 4 bases and J shed 5 bases, with 25 bases lying between them. Germline values: CDR1 SGHKS, CDR2 YYEKEE (reference sequence). CDR3 length: 18 amino acids.